One and the same sample provided the 15 T cell receptor beta chains below, sequenced in a study of cytomegalovirus exposure and HLA in healthy donors. Amplification used 60 Vbeta primers and 13 Jbeta primers. This table comes from immunoSEQ multiplex PCR, and its TCRdb copy is limited to in-frame clones, with some not included. The repertoire holds more than 95,000 clones, approximately 80% seen once, with around 4% in the top ten. The sample comprised PBMCs. The receptors originated from a woman aged 30 to 39 in good health and CMV-seronegative.

CDR3 residues: CASRRDRGRETQYF. The CDR3 DNA is TGCGCCAGCAGACGGGACAGGGGAAGAGAGACCCAGTACTTC. The V and J genes are TRBV5-1 and TRBJ2-5; 10 bases agree with TRBD1. Unmatched junction bases numbered 5, after V lost 5 bases and J lost 4 bases. This CDR3 has 14 amino acids. The germline V gene has CDR1 SGHRS and CDR2 YFSETQ.

In the case of this clone: One junction end disagrees with the germline gene, perhaps due to a read error. The V call is TRBV7-7, the J call TRBJ2-2; TRBD2 agrees at 8 bases. Germline V CDR1 and CDR2: SSHAT, FNYEAQ (reference sequence). There are 15 residues in the CDR3. CDR3 protein: CASSAGGTPTRELFF. DNA for the CDR3: TGTGCTAGCAGCGCGGGAGGTACCCCTACCCGGGAGCTGTTTTTT.

This chain connects TRBV2 to TRBJ2-5; 7 bases agree with TRBD1. This CDR3 is 15 amino acids long. CDR1 and CDR2 (germline): SNHLY, FYNNEI. The V gene end was trimmed by 0 bases and the J gene end by 6 bases; junction bases not matched to a gene: 7. DNA of the CDR3: TGTGCCAGCAGTGAAGCGGTTGCAGGGGGAAAGACCCAGTACTTC. This codes for CASSEAVAGGKTQYF.

The rearrangement uses TRBV19 and TRBJ2-7, with D hard to call. This CDR3 region has 13 residues. V was clipped by 3 bases and J by 1 base, with 7 bases between them. Germline CDR1 LNHDA, CDR2 SQIVND (reference sequence). The CDR3 DNA reads as TGTGCCAGTAGTATGACAAGTTCCTACGAGCAGTACTTC. This codes for CASSMTSSYEQYF.

This sequence joins TRBV7-2 and TRBJ2-3; D is perhaps TRBD2 (5 bases). This CDR3 contains 14 residues. Germline assignment: CDR1 SGHTA and CDR2 FQGNSA. V lost 1 base and J 0 bases, leaving 5 bases between the germline ends. CDR3 nucleotides: TGTGCCAGCAGCTTAGGGACTAGCACAGATACGCAGTATTTT. It is translated as CASSLGTSTDTQYF.

This clone turned up a few times. The chain employs TRBV6-1 and TRBJ2-3, with TRBD1 matching 8 bases. CDR1 and CDR2 (germline): MNHNS, SASEGT. The V gene end was trimmed by 2 bases and the J gene end by 4 bases; junction bases not matched to a gene: 2. The CDR3 is 14 amino acids. The CDR3 nucleotides are TGTGCCAGCAGTGAACAGGGGGCGTCAGATACGCAGTATTTT. Encoded protein: CASSEQGASDTQYF.

The V gene is TRBV6-5, the J gene TRBJ2-7, with TRBD1 matching over 9 bases. Germline V lookup: CDR1 MNHEY, CDR2 SVGAGI. Trimming at V came to 5 bases and at J to 4 bases, leaving 6 bases not matched to a gene. This CDR3 comprises 14 residues. CDR3 coding DNA: TGTGCCAGCAGTCTCCGACAGGGGGGTTACGAGCAGTACTTC. This encodes CASSLRQGGYEQYF.

The chain has TRBV7-2 and TRBJ1-4; TRBD1 might be the D (6 bases). CDR1 SGHTA and CDR2 FQGNSA come from the germline V gene. V shed 5 bases and J shed 7 bases, with 20 bases lying between them. This CDR3 region has 16 residues. CDR3 bases: TGTGCCAGCAGCCACCAACAGGGTACGGTTGGTGAAAAACTGTTTTTT. Translated: CASSHQQGTVGEKLFF.

The DNA of the CDR3 is TGTGCCAGCAGTAACCGGGGTCTCGGGGAGCTGTTTTTT. Protein product: CASSNRGLGELFF. The V and J genes are TRBV6-5 and TRBJ2-2, with D possibly TRBD2 on 5 matching bases. CDR1 and CDR2 (germline): MNHEY, SVGAGI. The length of the CDR3 is 13 residues. V gave up 5 bases and J gave up 7 bases, with 11 bases separating them.

This clone occurred a few times. The chain has TRBV5-5 and TRBJ2-5; 7 positions agree with TRBD1. There are 15 residues in the CDR3. With 7 bases clipped from V and 3 bases from J, the junction kept 12 bases outside the gene matches. Looked up from germline, CDR1 is SGHKS and CDR2 is YYEKEE (reference sequence). The CDR3 reads CASGGPSGGKETQYF. The CDR3 DNA sequence: TGTGCCAGCGGGGGACCTTCAGGGGGAAAAGAGACCCAGTACTTC.

The genes are TRBV7-6 and TRBJ2-1; 7 positions match TRBD1. This CDR3 comprises 15 residues. The V and J ends lost 6 bases and 4 bases, in that order; junction bases with no gene match: 9. CDR1 is SGHVS, CDR2 FNYEAQ, per germline. CDR3 loop: CASRPRTGEYNEQFF. The DNA for the CDR3 is TGTGCCAGCAGGCCCCGGACAGGAGAGTACAATGAGCAGTTCTTC.

The chain uses TRBV18 and TRBJ1-3; D may be TRBD1 (5 bases). The CDR3 has 16 residues. Trimming left V 2 bases short and J 1 base short, with 12 bases between. The V gene's germline CDR1 is KGHSH and CDR2 LQKENI. The CDR3 region has the DNA TGTGCCAGCTCACCAACAAGCAGGGTGTCTGGAAACACCATATATTTT. Translating gives CASSPTSRVSGNTIYF.

As DNA, the CDR3 is TGTGCCAGCTCACCCACCTTAGAGGGAAAATTTACTGAAGCTTTCTTT. Translated: CASSPTLEGKFTEAFF. This sequence joins TRBV18 and TRBJ1-1; D unresolved. From germline, CDR1 is KGHSH and CDR2 LQKENI. The CDR3 spans 16 residues. The V and J ends lost 3 bases and 5 bases respectively, with 19 bases between them.

V gene TRBV10-1 combines with J gene TRBJ2-1; D remains ambiguous. The CDR3 consists of 13 residues. The V end was cut by 6 bases, the J end by 6 bases, with 12 bases between. Germline V CDR1 and CDR2: WNHNN, SYGVQD (reference sequence). The CDR3 DNA reads TGCGCCAGCAGCGATCGGGTGGGCAATGAGCAGTTCTTC. It translates to CASSDRVGNEQFF.

Comment on this clone: The junction differs from germline at one of its ends, possibly a read error. V is TRBV5-4 and J is TRBJ2-7; 10 bases line up with TRBD2. CDR1 and CDR2 (germline): SGHNT, YYREEE (reference sequence). The CDR3 is 13 amino acids. The CDR3 DNA is TGTGCCAGCAGTTCTAGCGGGAGTCCTAGGTTTTTCTTC. Amino acids: CASSSSGSPRFFF.